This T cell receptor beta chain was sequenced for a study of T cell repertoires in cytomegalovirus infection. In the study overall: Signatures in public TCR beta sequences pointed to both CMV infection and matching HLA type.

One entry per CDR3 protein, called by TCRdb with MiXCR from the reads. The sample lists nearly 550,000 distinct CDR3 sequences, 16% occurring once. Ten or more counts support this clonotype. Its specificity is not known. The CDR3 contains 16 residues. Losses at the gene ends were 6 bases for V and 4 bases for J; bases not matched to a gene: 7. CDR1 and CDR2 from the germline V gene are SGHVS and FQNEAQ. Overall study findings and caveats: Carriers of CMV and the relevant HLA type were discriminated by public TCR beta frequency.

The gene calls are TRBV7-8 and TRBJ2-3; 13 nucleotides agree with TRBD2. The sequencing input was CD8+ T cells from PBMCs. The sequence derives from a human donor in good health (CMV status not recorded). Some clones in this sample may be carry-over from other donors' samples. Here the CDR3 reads CASRWGLAGPADTQYF. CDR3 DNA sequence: TGTGCCAGCAGGTGGGGACTAGCGGGGCCTGCAGATACGCAGTATTTT.